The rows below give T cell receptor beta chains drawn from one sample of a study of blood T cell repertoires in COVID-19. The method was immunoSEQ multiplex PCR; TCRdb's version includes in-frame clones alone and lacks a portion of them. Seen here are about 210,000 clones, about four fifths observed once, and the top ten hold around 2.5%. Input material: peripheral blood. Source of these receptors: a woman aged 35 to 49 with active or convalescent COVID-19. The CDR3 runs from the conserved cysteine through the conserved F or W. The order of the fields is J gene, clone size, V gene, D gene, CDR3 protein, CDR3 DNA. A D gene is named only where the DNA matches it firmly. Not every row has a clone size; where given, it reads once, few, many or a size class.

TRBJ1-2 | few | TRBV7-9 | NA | CASSLASSNYGYTF | TGTGCCAGCAGCTTAGCTTCCAGTAACTATGGCTACACCTTC
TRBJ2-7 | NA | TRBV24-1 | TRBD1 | CATSDYRGYEQYF | TGTGCCACCAGTGATTACAGGGGCTACGAGCAGTACTTC
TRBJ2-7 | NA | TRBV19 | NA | CASSRGYEQYF | TGTGCCAGTAGCCGGGGCTACGAGCAGTACTTC
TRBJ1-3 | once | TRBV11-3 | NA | CASSAQDLSGNTIYF | TGTGCCAGCAGCGCACAGGATCTCTCTGGAAACACCATATATTTT
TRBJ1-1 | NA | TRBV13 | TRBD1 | CASSLGITGGTEAFF | TGTGCCAGCAGCTTGGGCATAACAGGGGGCACTGAAGCTTTCTTT
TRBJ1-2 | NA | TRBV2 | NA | CASTADSAYGYTF | TGTGCCAGCACAGCGGACAGCGCCTATGGCTACACCTTC
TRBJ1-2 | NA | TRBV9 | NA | CASSVGTTGGYGYTF | TGTGCCAGCAGCGTGGGGACAACCGGAGGCTATGGCTACACCTTC
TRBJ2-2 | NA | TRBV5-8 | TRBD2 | CASSLFRTSGGSRTGELFF | TGTGCCAGCAGCTTGTTTCGGACTAGCGGGGGGAGTAGGACCGGGGAGCTGTTTTTT
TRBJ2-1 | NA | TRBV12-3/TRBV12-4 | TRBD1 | CASSLDRGNEQFF | TGTGCCAGCAGTTTAGACAGGGGGAATGAGCAGTTCTTC
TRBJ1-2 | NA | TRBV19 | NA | CASSIRRSYGYTF | TGTGCCAGTAGTATTCGAAGGAGCTATGGCTACACCTTC
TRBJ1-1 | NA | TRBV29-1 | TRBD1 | CSVAVAGGRDTEAFF | TGCAGCGTTGCCGTGGCAGGGGGCCGGGATACTGAAGCTTTCTTT
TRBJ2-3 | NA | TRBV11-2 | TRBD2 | CASSLGGGVADTQYF | TGTGCCAGCAGCTTAGGCGGGGGGGTCGCAGATACGCAGTATTTT
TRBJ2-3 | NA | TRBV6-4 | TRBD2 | CASSVTSGTDTQYF | TGTGCCAGCAGTGTGACTAGCGGCACAGATACGCAGTATTTT
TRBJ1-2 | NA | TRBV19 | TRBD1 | CASRQGDRAYGYTF | TGTGCCAGTAGACAAGGAGACAGGGCCTATGGCTACACCTTC
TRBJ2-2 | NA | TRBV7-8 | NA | CASSPFGGTNPGELFF | TGTGCCAGCAGCCCCTTCGGAGGGACCAATCCCGGGGAGCTGTTTTTT
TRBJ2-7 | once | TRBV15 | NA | CATSRAGAEQYF | TGTGCCACCAGCAGAGCAGGGGCCGAGCAGTACTTC
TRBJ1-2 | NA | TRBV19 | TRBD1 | CASSAGTGTGGYGYTF | TGTGCCAGTAGTGCTGGTACCGGGACAGGGGGCTATGGCTACACCTTC
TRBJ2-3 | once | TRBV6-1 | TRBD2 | CASSERGGLAGNTDTQYF | TGTGCCAGCAGTGAGAGGGGGGGACTAGCGGGAAACACAGATACGCAGTATTTT
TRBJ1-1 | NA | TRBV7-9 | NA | CASSFLTGRGTEAFF | TGTGCCAGCAGCTTTTTAACAGGAAGGGGGACTGAAGCTTTCTTT
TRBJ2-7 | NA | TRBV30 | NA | CAWRMFYLGEQYF | TGTGCCTGGAGAATGTTCTATCTCGGCGAGCAGTACTTC
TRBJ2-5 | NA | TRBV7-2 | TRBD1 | CASSRQGGETQYF | TGTGCCAGCAGTCGACAGGGGGGGGAGACCCAGTACTTC
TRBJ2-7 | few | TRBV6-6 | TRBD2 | CASGLAANYEQYF | TGTGCCAGCGGACTAGCGGCAAACTACGAGCAGTACTTC
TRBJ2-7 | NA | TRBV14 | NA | CASSQDSGGGYEQYF | TGTGCCAGCAGCCAAGACTCAGGGGGAGGCTACGAGCAGTACTTC
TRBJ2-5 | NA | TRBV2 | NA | CASSEATKETQYF | TGTGCCAGCAGTGAGGCGACAAAAGAGACCCAGTACTTC
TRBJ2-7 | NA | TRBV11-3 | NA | CASSLNAGAYEQYF | TGTGCCAGCAGCTTAAATGCAGGGGCCTACGAGCAGTACTTC
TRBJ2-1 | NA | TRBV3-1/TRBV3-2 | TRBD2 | CASSQEAGGPGQFF | TGTGCCAGCAGCCAAGAAGCGGGAGGGCCGGGGCAGTTCTTC